A selection of T cell receptor beta chains follows, all from one sample in a study of blood T cell repertoires in COVID-19. Method: immunoSEQ multiplex PCR; TCRdb's copy keeps in-frame clones and lacks some. This table holds roughly 100,000 clones, roughly nine tenths found once. The sequencing sample was made of peripheral blood. The source is a human donor with active COVID-19. The donor label of this sample is uncertain. Both conserved end residues are trimmed from each CDR3. Clone size is given for some rows only: seen once, a few or many times, or a class if the clone is expanded.

- TRBJ2-1 TRBV24-1 ATSRRQGLGSEQF
- TRBJ1-2 TRBV19 ASENRANYGYT
- TRBJ2-1 TRBV4-1 ASSQGWSAGGNYNEQF
- TRBJ2-7 TRBV2 ASSEPWTGAYEQY
- TRBJ2-7 TRBV7-9 ASSPPFSGSTYEQY
- TRBJ1-1 TRBV19 ASSTLDRDDTEAF
few TRBJ1-3 TRBV7-9 ASSLATGYSGNTIY
- TRBJ2-7 TRBV28 ASRGEGWLEQY
once TRBJ2-2 TRBV29-1 SVERDTGELF
- TRBJ1-1 TRBV28 ASTLIGFTEAF
few TRBJ1-2 TRBV9 ASSADTRNYGYT
- TRBJ1-2 TRBV27 ASSPLGMEGVNYGYT
- TRBJ1-1 TRBV9 ASSPSRIGGDTEAF
few TRBJ2-2 TRBV28 ASSGLLNTGELF
- TRBJ2-5 TRBV24-1 ATSTGTGDFIEWGTQY
- TRBJ2-7 TRBV7-9 ASSPRTAGGTYEQY
- TRBJ1-6 TRBV5-1 ASSSTAGANSPLH
- TRBJ1-1 TRBV6-5 ASRPRAPLNTEAF
- TRBJ2-5 TRBV11-3 ASSLGGQQETQY
- TRBJ2-7 TRBV5-1 ASSPDPPGGNYEQY
- TRBJ2-2 TRBV5-4 ASSSRDRGITGELF
- TRBJ2-5 TRBV28 ASSTTGVYQETQY
- TRBJ1-1 TRBV5-4 ASSLDSGQGYTEAF
- TRBJ2-3 TRBV10-1 ASSEDTTGSYSGTQY
- TRBJ2-5 TRBV19 ASSILQGLAERYQETQY
- TRBJ1-2 TRBV6-2/TRBV6-3 ASSSRTGTNYGYT
- TRBJ2-5 TRBV3-1/TRBV3-2 ASSQVSGTQY
- TRBJ2-7 TRBV4-1 ASSQDRQAVAYEQY
- TRBJ2-3 TRBV3-1/TRBV3-2 ASSRRGGRTSTDTQY
once TRBJ2-7 TRBV2 ASTLQPQDYEQY
once TRBJ2-1 TRBV5-1 ASSFSGAREQF
once TRBJ2-1 TRBV18 ASSQDRDNEQF
- TRBJ2-7 TRBV7-2 ASSSRTGRDEQY
once TRBJ1-1 TRBV7-2 ASSLVREAEAF
- TRBJ2-7 TRBV6-5 ASRSTGVPSYEQY
once TRBJ2-1 TRBV6-2/TRBV6-3 ASSYFRQAPSSYNEQF
- TRBJ1-3 TRBV6-5 ASGQVSGNTIY
- TRBJ1-5 TRBV5-6 ASSLPGPGQPQH
- TRBJ1-5 TRBV19 ASGRVINQPQH
once TRBJ1-1 TRBV11-2 ASSPRGRTEAF
- TRBJ2-2 TRBV5-1 ASSLFAGELF
- TRBJ2-7 TRBV7-9 ASSDRGPYEQY
- TRBJ1-1 TRBV6-5 ASSYSRGSTEAF
- TRBJ1-2 TRBV6-2/TRBV6-3 ASSYSQGDYGYT
once TRBJ1-1 TRBV5-8 ASSFSGETGGLNTEAF
- TRBJ1-6 TRBV6-5 ASSSLSLGDNSPLH
- TRBJ1-1 TRBV7-9 ASSLSGTFTEAF
- TRBJ2-3 TRBV2 ASIELGTAQY
- TRBJ1-2 TRBV11-2 ASRRPGDANYGYT